This T cell receptor (beta chain) was identified during a study of blood T cells in healthy people across ages. General observations from the study: Diversity of TCR beta per million T cells declined in a roughly linear way with age.

Primers used in a second PCR of about 7 to 12 cycles were a sample-barcoded 5' primer and a J-beta primer mix. Tagging of each cDNA molecule was performed by a template-switch adaptor with 12 random nucleotides. One entry per CDR3 protein results from TCRdb running MiXCR on the 5' RACE reads. The table lists 1.5 million to 1.8 million distinct CDR3 sequences, 35% to 45% of them singletons. Concerning this clonotype itself: What it binds is unknown.

Per germline, CDR1 ENHRY and CDR2 SYGVKD. With V trimmed by 0 bases and J by 0 bases, 13 bases remained unmatched. The CDR3 has 20 amino acids. Peripheral blood was drawn, ten milliliters per donor. Per sample, at least 5 micrograms of total RNA were extracted. Sequencing was carried out using blood. The receptor was isolated from a woman aged 18-29 years in good health. The J gene is TRBJ2-1, the V gene TRBV10-3, with 8 bases aligning to TRBD1. CDR3 protein: CAISESLLHTGGRSYNEQFF. For the CDR3, the DNA is TGTGCCATCAGTGAGTCCCTTCTCCATACAGGGGGTCGCTCCTACAATGAGCAGTTCTTC.